The T cell receptor beta chain described here comes from a study of T-cell memory formation after mild COVID-19 (dated by TCRdb to the early 2020s). Regarding the complete study: TCR sequence clusters from the two donors were found to be largely donor specific. Longitudinal TCRalpha and TCRbeta repertoire sequencing tracked T-cell clones expanding and contracting after mild COVID-19 in two donors. The cohort comprised two young, previously healthy adult volunteers, one female and one male. Study-wide findings and limitations: The second-wave clones that peaked on day 37 were not confirmed to be SARS-CoV-2 specific. Only a couple of mild cases were covered by the study, and larger cohorts that include severe cases with pre-infection samples were considered necessary. The detection of some responding clones in pre-infection memory suggests that pre-existing cross-reactive memory T cells joined the SARS-CoV-2 response. Contracting CD4+ clones appeared mostly in the CM and EM memory subsets, whereas CD8+ clones were enriched in EMRA. Balanced CD4/CD8 phenotypes were observed for clones contracting from day 15 to 85, whereas a bias towards CD4+ was observed for a second wave of clones expanding from day 15 to 37.

V is clipped by 2 bases and J by 1 base, and the sequence between their germline boundaries is 20 bases long. The CDR3 holds 17 amino acids from the cysteine to the phenylalanine. CDR3 DNA only is kept here, 51 bases in frame from base 1. CDR1 and CDR2 are read off the germline V gene as SQVTM and ANQGSEA. TCRdb names Illumina NovaSeq 6000 as the instrument used. TCRalpha and TCRbeta cDNA libraries were constructed by 5'RACE with constant-segment primers, with sample barcodes and unique molecular identifiers being introduced. RNA was extracted from every sample with Trizol reagent. Libraries were amplified in two PCR steps, with a second sample barcode and Illumina TruSeq adapters added in the second step. Sequencing of libraries was performed on an Illumina NovaSeq with 2 x 150 bp paired-end reads. In the authors' own workflow: The reads were demultiplexed and collapsed into UMI-guided consensus sequences using migec v1.2.7. Using mixcr v2.1.11, UMI consensuses were aligned to TRA and TRB V and J templates and then assembled into clonotypes. Expanded or contracted clonotypes were those called significant by both edgeR and NoisET, with noise models trained on biological replicates. For edgeR calls, a false discovery rate-adjusted p below 0.01 and a log2 fold-change threshold of 1 were applied. As an exploratory analysis of dynamics, max-normalized trajectories of the 1000 most abundant clonotypes were examined with PCA combined with hierarchical clustering. Each responding clone was given a CD4 or CD8 phenotype based on the CD4+ and CD8+ repertoires, which had been sequenced separately. The public reads were quality trimmed at Q25 with fastp and then assembled into clones with MiXCR by TCRdb, keeping productive beta chains. Duplicate CDR3 protein sequences are folded into a single record with the most common DNA and genes. The V and J calls, along with clone size, are taken from TCRdb and not from the paper's own processing. The sample table holds a few hundred thousand distinct CDR3 sequences, of which less than 25% were seen once. Roughly 8.9% of the sample is in the top ten clones.

PBMCs were isolated by Ficoll-Paque density gradient centrifugation. To note about this clonotype: Its target antigen remains unknown. Base qualities are not recorded, but no much larger clone differs from it by a single base.

The sample comprised PBMCs or a T cell subset sorted from them (not recorded which). This receptor was obtained from an adult woman who had mild COVID-19 (a few samples of this study predate the infection). The sample titles of this study are shuffled in the database, so cell type and time point are left out; the donor was told from shared clones. Here the chain combines TRBV29-1 and TRBJ2-5; the D gene could be TRBD1 or TRBD2, each one agreeing over 5 bases. The CDR3 region reads CSVEYGTSGPRQETQYF. The DNA sequence is as follows: TGCAGCGTTGAATACGGTACCTCGGGACCGCGCCAAGAGACCCAGTACTTC.